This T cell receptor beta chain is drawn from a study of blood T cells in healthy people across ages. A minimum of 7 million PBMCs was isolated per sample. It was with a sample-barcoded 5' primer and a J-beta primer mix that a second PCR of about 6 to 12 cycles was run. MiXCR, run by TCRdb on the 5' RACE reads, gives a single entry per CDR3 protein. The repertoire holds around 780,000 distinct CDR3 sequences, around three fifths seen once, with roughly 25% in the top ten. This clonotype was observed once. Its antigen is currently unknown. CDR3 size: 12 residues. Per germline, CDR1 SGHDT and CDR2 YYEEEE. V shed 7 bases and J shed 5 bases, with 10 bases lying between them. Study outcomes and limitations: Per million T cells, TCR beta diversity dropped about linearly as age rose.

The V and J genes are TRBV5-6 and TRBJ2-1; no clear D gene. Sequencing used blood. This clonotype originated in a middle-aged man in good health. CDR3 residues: CASGRVNNEQFF. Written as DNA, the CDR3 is TGTGCCAGCGGTCGTGTCAACAATGAGCAGTTCTTC.